These T cell receptor beta chains were read from a single sample in a study of Graves' ophthalmopathy and Graves' hyperthyroidism. TCRdb reanalysed the multiplex PCR reads using MiXCR and keeps one entry per CDR3 protein. The repertoire includes around 670,000 distinct CDR3 sequences, roughly two fifths of them detected once, and roughly 46% sits in the top ten. The sequenced sample consisted of peripheral blood. The source of these receptors is an adult man with Graves' ophthalmopathy. CDR3s include the opening cysteine and the closing phenylalanine or tryptophan. Each record gives: J gene, V gene, CDR3 length, clone size, D gene, CDR3 DNA, CDR3 protein. The D gene is left open where the match is weak. Only part of the rows carry a size: once, few, many, or a class if the clone is expanded.

TRBJ1-2,TRBV4-2,13,NA,TRBD1,TGTGCCAGCAGACCACAGGGGGACTATGGCTACACCTTC,CASRPQGDYGYTF
TRBJ2-7,TRBV13,14,many,TRBD2,TGTGCCAGCAGCTCCGTGACTAGCGGGAGGGAGCAGTACTTC,CASSSVTSGREQYF
TRBJ2-7,TRBV11-2,16,NA,TRBD2,TGTGCCAGCAGCCCCTACACTAGCGGAAAACCCTACGAGCAGTACTTC,CASSPYTSGKPYEQYF
TRBJ2-2,TRBV7-8,15,many,NA,TGTGCCAGCAGCGAAATGGGATCTGTCGCCGGGGAGCTGTTTTTT,CASSEMGSVAGELFF
TRBJ1-1,TRBV5-4,14,many,TRBD1,TGTGCCAGCAGTTGGGACAGCCAAAACACTGAAGCTTTCTTT,CASSWDSQNTEAFF
TRBJ1-2,TRBV2,15,NA,NA,TGTGCCAGCGGCTTAGCAAGTCAGGGGAACTATGGCTACACCTTC,CASGLASQGNYGYTF
TRBJ2-2,TRBV2,17,NA,TRBD2,TGTGCCAGCAGCCCGAGCGGGGGCAGGTCGAACACCGGGGAGCTGTTTTTT,CASSPSGGRSNTGELFF
TRBJ2-5,TRBV10-3,15,NA,TRBD1,TGTGCCAGCAGCCAGGCGAGGGGGCGTCAAGAGACCCAGTACTTC,CASSQARGRQETQYF
TRBJ2-7,TRBV20-1,11,NA,NA,TGCAGTGCTTTTTGGAGCTACGAGCAGTACTTC,CSAFWSYEQYF
TRBJ2-5,TRBV7-9,14,few,NA,TGTGCCAGCAGCACGCAAGACAGCCAAGAGACCCAGTACTTC,CASSTQDSQETQYF
TRBJ1-5,TRBV20-1,15,few,NA,TGCAGTGCTAGCCGGCAGAGCTATGGGGATCAGCCCCAGCATTTT,CSASRQSYGDQPQHF
TRBJ1-2,TRBV29-1,13,NA,TRBD1,TGCAGCGTTCTCCCGGGACAGGGATTTGGGAACACCTTC,CSVLPGQGFGNTF
TRBJ2-6,TRBV7-9,17,NA,NA,TGTGCCAGCAGGACTGGACTTCCCTTCTCTGGGGCCAACGTCCCGACTTTC,CASRTGLPFSGANVPTF
TRBJ1-5,TRBV12-3/TRBV12-4,15,NA,NA,TGTGCCAGCAGTTTAGGAGGGGCCGATGGACGGCCCCAGCATTTT,CASSLGGADGRPQHF
TRBJ2-7,TRBV3-1,14,NA,NA,TGTGCCAGCAGCCAAGGTCAGGGGTTCGGCGAGCAGTACTTC,CASSQGQGFGEQYF
TRBJ1-1,TRBV7-9,16,NA,TRBD1,TGTGCCAGCAGCTTACCGGGACAGGACGTTTATACTGAAGCTTTCTTT,CASSLPGQDVYTEAFF
TRBJ2-7,TRBV20-1,14,NA,NA,TGCAGTGCTAGAGGGCAGTCGAGCTCCTACGAGCAGTACTTC,CSARGQSSSYEQYF
TRBJ2-7,TRBV7-2,12,NA,NA,TGTGCCAGCAGCCCCCAGAGGAGCGAGCAGTACTTC,CASSPQRSEQYF
TRBJ1-6,TRBV20-1,14,NA,NA,TGCAGTGCTAGAGTAGGGGGAGCAAATTCACCCCTCCACTTT,CSARVGGANSPLHF
TRBJ1-4,TRBV19,14,NA,TRBD1,TGTGCCACCGGGAGCGGGACAGGGTACGAAAAACTGTTTTTT,CATGSGTGYEKLFF
TRBJ2-7,TRBV7-2,15,NA,NA,TGTGCCAGCAGCTCAAACCCAGTCCCCGGAAACGAGCAGTACTTC,CASSSNPVPGNEQYF
TRBJ1-6,TRBV12-3/TRBV12-4,14,NA,TRBD1,TGTGCCAGGTTCGGGGACAGCGATAATTCACCCCTCCACTTT,CARFGDSDNSPLHF
TRBJ2-7,TRBV7-2,17,many,TRBD2,TGTGCCAGCAGCTTAGCCACTGGACTAGCGAGCTCCTACGAGCAGTACTTC,CASSLATGLASSYEQYF
TRBJ2-2,TRBV7-2,12,NA,NA,TGTGCCAGCAGCGTAGACATGGGGGAGCTGTTTTTT,CASSVDMGELFF
TRBJ2-2,TRBV5-4,13,NA,NA,TGTGCCAGCAGCCCAAGCACGACCGGGGAGCTGTTTTTT,CASSPSTTGELFF
TRBJ1-4,TRBV14,14,few,NA,TGTGCCAGCAGCTTTACAGGGTTTACTGAAAAACTGTTTTTT,CASSFTGFTEKLFF
TRBJ2-5,TRBV7-8,13,NA,NA,TGTGCCAGCAGGCAGGCAGGGAGGGAGACCCAGTACTTC,CASRQAGRETQYF
TRBJ1-3,TRBV7-9,15,few,NA,TGTGCCAGCAGCCGAGTCATCAGCTCTGGAAACACCATATATTTT,CASSRVISSGNTIYF
TRBJ1-5,TRBV15,15,many,NA,TGTGCCACCACCTTAGGGTTCTATGGCAATCAGCCCCAGCATTTT,CATTLGFYGNQPQHF
TRBJ2-2,TRBV7-2,14,many,NA,TGTGCCAGCAGCTCTTACCTAAACACCGGGGAGCTGTTTTTT,CASSSYLNTGELFF
TRBJ2-5,TRBV25-1,15,many,NA,TGTGCCAGCAGTCCCCTCGGGGGGCCCGGGGAGACCCAGTACTTC,CASSPLGGPGETQYF
TRBJ1-1,TRBV7-8,14,many,NA,TGTGCCAGCAGCTTAGCGAGTGAGAACACTGAAGCTTTCTTT,CASSLASENTEAFF
TRBJ2-5,TRBV20-1,14,NA,NA,TGCAGTGCTAGAGATCTGGGGGCCGAAGAGACCCAGTACTTC,CSARDLGAEETQYF
TRBJ2-5,TRBV10-3,14,NA,TRBD2,TGTGCCACCAGCGTGGGACTAGCGGGAGAGACCCAGTACTTC,CATSVGLAGETQYF
TRBJ2-2,TRBV7-8,15,few,NA,TGTGCCAGCAGCGACTCCGGGACCCGCCGCGGGGAGCTGTTTTTT,CASSDSGTRRGELFF
TRBJ2-7,TRBV12-3/TRBV12-4,12,NA,NA,TGTGCCAGCAGTTTAGTAGGGGTCGAGCAGTACTTC,CASSLVGVEQYF
TRBJ1-2,TRBV2,11,many,NA,TGTGCCAGCAGTAGACAGGATGGCTACACCTTC,CASSRQDGYTF
TRBJ1-4,TRBV12-3/TRBV12-4,13,NA,NA,TGTGCCAGCAGATGGGGACGTTTTGAAAAACTGTTTTTT,CASRWGRFEKLFF
TRBJ1-6,TRBV16,14,many,NA,TGTGCCAGCAGCCAATCTCGGATAAATTCACCCCTCCACTTT,CASSQSRINSPLHF
TRBJ1-1,TRBV10-3,13,NA,NA,TGTGCCAGCAGACCCGTGGATGACACTGAAGCTTTCTTT,CASRPVDDTEAFF